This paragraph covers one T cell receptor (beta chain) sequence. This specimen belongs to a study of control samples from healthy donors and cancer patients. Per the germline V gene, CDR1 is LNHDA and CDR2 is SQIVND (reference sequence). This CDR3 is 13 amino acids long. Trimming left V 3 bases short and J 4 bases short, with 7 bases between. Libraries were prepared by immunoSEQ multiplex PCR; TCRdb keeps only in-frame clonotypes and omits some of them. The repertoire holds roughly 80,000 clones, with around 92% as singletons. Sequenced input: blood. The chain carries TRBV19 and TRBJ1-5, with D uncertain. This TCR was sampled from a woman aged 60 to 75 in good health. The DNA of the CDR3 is TGTGCCAGTAGTATGGTCCAGAATCAGCCCCAGCATTTT. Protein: CASSMVQNQPQHF.